These T cell receptor beta chains were read from a single sample in a study of cytomegalovirus exposure and HLA in healthy donors. The table came from immunoSEQ multiplex PCR; TCRdb's copy has only in-frame clones and leaves some out. This sample has 65,000 to 85,000 clones, with roughly 96% found just once. The sequenced material came from PBMCs. These receptors all come from a woman aged 18-35 years in good health and CMV-seronegative. The CDR3 runs from the conserved cysteine through the conserved F or W. D genes are given only for firm matches. Where a row states a size, it is once, few, many or the class of an expanded clone; other rows omit it.

j_call v_call clone_size d_call cdr3_aa cdr3_nt
TRBJ2-7 TRBV19 - TRBD2 CASSPEVGGTSYEQYF TGTGCCAGTAGCCCCGAGGTCGGGGGGACCTCCTACGAGCAGTACTTC
TRBJ2-1 TRBV4-1 - - CASSQDPGYRSEQFF TGCGCCAGCAGCCAAGATCCAGGATACAGGAGTGAGCAGTTCTTC
TRBJ1-4 TRBV2 - TRBD1 CASSEPSGGSLFF TGTGCCAGCAGCGAGCCGTCAGGGGGGTCCCTGTTTTTT
TRBJ2-2 TRBV13 - - CASSFWDTEGRELFF TGTGCCAGCAGCTTTTGGGACACCGAAGGAAGGGAGCTGTTTTTT
TRBJ1-1 TRBV7-2 - TRBD1 CASSLRQGVNTEAFF TGTGCCAGCAGTCTCCGACAGGGCGTGAACACTGAAGCTTTCTTT
TRBJ2-1 TRBV4-1 - - CASSQRGLRDNEQFF TGCGCCAGCAGCCAGAGGGGACTTAGGGACAATGAGCAGTTCTTC
TRBJ2-1 TRBV28 - - CASRRVAYNEQFF TGTGCCAGCCGGAGAGTTGCCTACAATGAGCAGTTCTTC
TRBJ2-2 TRBV7-8 - TRBD2 CATPPAGGTNTGELFF TGTGCCACCCCGCCAGCGGGGGGTACGAACACCGGGGAGCTGTTTTTT
TRBJ1-5 TRBV9 - - CARRGNQPQHF TGTGCCAGGAGGGGGAATCAGCCCCAGCATTTT
TRBJ2-2 TRBV2 once TRBD2 CASGGGNTGELFF TGTGCCAGCGGCGGGGGGAACACCGGGGAGCTGTTTTTT
TRBJ2-1 TRBV27 once TRBD1 CASARTGNYNEQFF TGTGCCAGCGCCAGGACAGGGAACTACAATGAGCAGTTCTTC
TRBJ2-5 TRBV25-1 - TRBD2 CASTPGGGWKETQYF TGTGCCAGCACCCCGGGGGGGGGCTGGAAAGAGACCCAGTACTTC
TRBJ2-6 TRBV5-6 once - CASSLDPRGPSGANVLTF TGTGCCAGCAGCTTGGATCCCAGGGGACCCTCTGGGGCCAACGTCCTGACTTTC
TRBJ1-2 TRBV28 - TRBD1 CASSLGFFRGQGARGYTF TGTGCCAGCAGTTTAGGGTTTTTTCGCGGACAGGGGGCGCGTGGCTACACCTTC
TRBJ1-3 TRBV6-4 - TRBD1 CASSWTGSGNTIYF TGTGCCAGCAGTTGGACAGGGTCTGGAAACACCATATATTTT
TRBJ2-5 TRBV15 - TRBD1 CATSTRTGGQETQYF TGTGCCACCAGCACTCGGACAGGGGGGCAAGAGACCCAGTACTTC